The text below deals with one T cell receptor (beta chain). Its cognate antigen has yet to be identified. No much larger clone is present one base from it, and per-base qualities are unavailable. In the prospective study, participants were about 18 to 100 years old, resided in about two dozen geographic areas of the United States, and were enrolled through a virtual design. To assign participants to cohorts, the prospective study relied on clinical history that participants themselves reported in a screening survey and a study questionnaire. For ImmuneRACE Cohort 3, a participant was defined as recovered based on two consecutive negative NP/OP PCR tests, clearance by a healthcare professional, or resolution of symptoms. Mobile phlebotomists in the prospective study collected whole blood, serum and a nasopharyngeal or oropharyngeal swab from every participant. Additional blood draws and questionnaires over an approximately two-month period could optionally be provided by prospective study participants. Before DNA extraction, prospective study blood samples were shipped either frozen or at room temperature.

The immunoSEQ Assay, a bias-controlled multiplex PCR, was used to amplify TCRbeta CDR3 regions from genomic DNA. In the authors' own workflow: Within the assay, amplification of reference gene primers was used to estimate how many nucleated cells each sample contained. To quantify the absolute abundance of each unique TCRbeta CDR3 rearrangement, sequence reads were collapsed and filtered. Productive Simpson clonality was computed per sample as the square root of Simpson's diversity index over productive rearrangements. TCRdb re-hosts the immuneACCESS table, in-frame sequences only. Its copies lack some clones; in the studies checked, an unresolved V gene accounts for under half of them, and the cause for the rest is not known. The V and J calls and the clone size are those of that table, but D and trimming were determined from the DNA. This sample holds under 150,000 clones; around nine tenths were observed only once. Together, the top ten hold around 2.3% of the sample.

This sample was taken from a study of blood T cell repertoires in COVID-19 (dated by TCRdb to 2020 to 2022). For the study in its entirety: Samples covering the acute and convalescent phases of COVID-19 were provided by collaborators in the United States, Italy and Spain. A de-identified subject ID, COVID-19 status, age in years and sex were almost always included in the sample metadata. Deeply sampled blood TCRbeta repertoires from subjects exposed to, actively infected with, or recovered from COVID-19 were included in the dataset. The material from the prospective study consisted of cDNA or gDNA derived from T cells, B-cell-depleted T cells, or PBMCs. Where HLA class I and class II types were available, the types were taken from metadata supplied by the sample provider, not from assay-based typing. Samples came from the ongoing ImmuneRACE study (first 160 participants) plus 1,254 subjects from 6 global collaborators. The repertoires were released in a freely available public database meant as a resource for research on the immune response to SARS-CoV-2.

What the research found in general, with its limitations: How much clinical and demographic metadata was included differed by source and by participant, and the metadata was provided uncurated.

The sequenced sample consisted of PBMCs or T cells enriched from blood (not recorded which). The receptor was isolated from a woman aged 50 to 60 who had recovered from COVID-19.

The CDR3 region: CASSMRQHQNEKLFF. The sequenced DNA: TGTGCCAGCAGCATGAGACAGCACCAAAATGAAAAACTGTTTTTT. The receptor chain draws on TRBV5-4 and TRBJ1-4; the D gene is possibly TRBD1, with 5 bases matching. According to the germline V gene (reference sequence), CDR1 reads SGHNT and CDR2 reads YYREEE. V is reduced by 4 bases and J by 5 bases, leaving a spacing of 15 bases between them. The CDR3 starts with the cysteine, ends with the phenylalanine, and has 15 residues. The kept DNA is CDR3 alone, 45 bases in frame from the first base.